The entry below gives a single T cell receptor (beta chain) sequence along with its context. Germline V CDR1 and CDR2: LNHNV, YYDKDF (reference sequence). Trimming took off 0 bases at V and 6 bases at J, with 11 bases between the two ends. The CDR3 runs to 14 residues. In the source study's methods: Amplification from reference gene primers served as the basis for estimated nucleated cell counts. Assay used: immunoSEQ multiplex PCR; TCRdb lists only in-frame clones, some missing. V and J calls and clone size come straight from that table; D and trimming were deduced from the DNA. The sample consists of about 230,000 clones, roughly 85% of them appearing once. The sample belongs to a study of blood T cell repertoires in COVID-19. Study-wide context: Researchers got acute and convalescent COVID-19 samples from the United States, Italy and Spain. PBMCs, B-cell-depleted T cells, or T cells provided the cDNA or gDNA that made up the material.

The chain employs TRBV15 and TRBJ1-1; D unresolved. The sequence was obtained from a woman in her sixties or seventies with active or convalescent COVID-19. The source material was peripheral blood. CDR3 nucleotides: TGTGCCACCAGCAGAGAAACCTCAAGCGCTGAAGCTTTCTTT. Amino acids: CATSRETSSAEAFF.